The 3 T cell receptor beta chains presented below share a single source sample, sequenced in a study of memory CD4+ T cells and cytomegalovirus serostatus. TCRdb's table, derived via immunoSEQ multiplex PCR, lists solely in-frame clones and lacks some. The profile shows 50,000 to 60,000 clones, over 75% of them singletons. The sort gate was single viable CD3+CD4+CD8-CD45RO+ cells for memory CD4+ T cells. Sequencing used memory CD4+ T cells from blood. Receptors originate from an adult in good health and CMV-seronegative.

The chain links TRBV7-9 to TRBJ1-1; TRBD1 matches at 9 bases. The V and J ends lost 5 bases and 6 bases, in that order; junction bases with no gene match: 4. This CDR3 spans 13 amino acids. Germline-derived CDR1 and CDR2 are SEHNR and FQNEAQ (reference sequence). CDR3 coding DNA: TGTGCCAGCAGCGGGACAGGGTTTGCTGAAGCTTTCTTT. This translates into CASSGTGFAEAFF.

This chain uses TRBV7-2 with TRBJ2-1; the match to TRBD2 covers 10 bases. There are 16 residues in the CDR3. V gave up 5 bases and J gave up 0 bases; unmatched junction bases: 4. Germline assignment: CDR1 SGHTA and CDR2 FQGNSA. The CDR3 DNA follows: TGTGCCAGCAGCCGAGCGGGGGGGCTCTCCTACAATGAGCAGTTCTTC. It encodes CASSRAGGLSYNEQFF.

In this sample, this clone turned up a few times. The chain employs TRBV5-1 and TRBJ1-4, with unresolved D. CDR3 length equals 13 residues. Trimming took 0 bases from V and 5 from J, leaving 5 bases between them. Germline loops: CDR1 SGHRS, CDR2 YFSETQ. The CDR3 sequence is CASSLEENEKLFF. CDR3 DNA sequence: TGCGCCAGCAGCTTGGAGGAGAATGAAAAACTGTTTTTT.